Listed here is a single TCR beta chain. Its matching antigen is unknown. This specimen belongs to a study of T cells in Graves' hyperthyroidism and ophthalmopathy. Broader study findings: Appearing also in blood were most of the thyroid clonotypes expanded above 0.001.

After removal of 4 bases from V and 4 bases from J, the junction contained 11 bases not matched to a gene. This CDR3 has 16 residues. The germline V gene encodes CDR1 SGHKS and CDR2 YYEKEE (reference sequence). Hyperthyroidism had been newly diagnosed in patients aged 18 to 65, and its duration was under 2 months. Diagnosis relied on clinical symptoms, serum thyroxine and TRAb, thyroid ultrasound and orbital computed tomography. TCR beta CDR3 region amplification was performed from RNA transcripts. A set of HTBI primers served as the primers for a first-round RT-PCR of the TCR CDR3. TCRdb reanalysed the multiplex PCR reads using MiXCR and keeps one entry per CDR3 protein. Seen here are a few hundred thousand distinct CDR3 sequences, roughly 12% observed once, and the top ten hold roughly 20%.

The origin of this receptor is a man under 40 with Graves' hyperthyroidism that later progressed to Graves' ophthalmopathy. The chain couples TRBV5-5 to TRBJ1-1; TRBD1 matches at 9 bases. Material: blood. CDR3 sequence reads: CASSRTGQGASTEAFF. The CDR3 DNA reads TGTGCCAGCAGCCGAACGGGACAGGGCGCAAGCACTGAAGCTTTCTTT.